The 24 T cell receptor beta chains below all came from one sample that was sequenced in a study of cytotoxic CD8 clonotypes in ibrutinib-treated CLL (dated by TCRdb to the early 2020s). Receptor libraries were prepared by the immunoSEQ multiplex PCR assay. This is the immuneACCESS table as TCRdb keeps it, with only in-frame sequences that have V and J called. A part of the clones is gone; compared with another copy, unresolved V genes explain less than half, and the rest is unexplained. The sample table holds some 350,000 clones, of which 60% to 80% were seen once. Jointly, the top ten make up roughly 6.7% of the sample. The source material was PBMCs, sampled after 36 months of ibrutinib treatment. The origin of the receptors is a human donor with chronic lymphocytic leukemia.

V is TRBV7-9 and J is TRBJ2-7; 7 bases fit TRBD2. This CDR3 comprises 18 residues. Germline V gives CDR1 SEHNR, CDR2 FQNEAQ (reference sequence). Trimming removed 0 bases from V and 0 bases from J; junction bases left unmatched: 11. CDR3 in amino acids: CASSLALSASGSSYEQYF. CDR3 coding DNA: TGTGCCAGCAGCTTAGCCCTATCGGCTAGCGGAAGCTCCTACGAGCAGTACTTC.

CDR3 nucleotides: TGTGCCAGCAGCGCTTACGAGGGGGCTCCCTACGAGCAGTACTTC. Protein sequence: CASSAYEGAPYEQYF. The gene calls are TRBV9 and TRBJ2-7; 7 nucleotides agree with TRBD1. Losses at the gene ends were 3 bases for V and 2 bases for J; bases not matched to a gene: 8. CDR1 and CDR2 from the germline V gene are SGDLS and YYNGEE. CDR3 size: 15 residues. Full variable domain (rest looked up from reference TRBV9 and TRBJ2-7): DSGVTQTPKHLITATGQRVTLRCSPRSGDLSVYWYQQSLDQGLQFLIQYYNGEERAKGNILERFSAQQFPDLHSELNLSSLELGDSALYFCASSAYEGAPYEQYFGPGTRLTVT.

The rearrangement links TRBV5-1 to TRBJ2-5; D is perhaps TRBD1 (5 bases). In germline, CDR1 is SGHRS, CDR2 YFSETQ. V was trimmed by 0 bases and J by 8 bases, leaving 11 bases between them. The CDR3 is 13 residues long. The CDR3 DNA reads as TGCGCCAGCAGCTTGGGGGGCCTGGGAACCCAGTACTTC. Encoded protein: CASSLGGLGTQYF. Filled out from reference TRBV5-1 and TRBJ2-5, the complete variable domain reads KAGVTQTPRYLIKTRGQQVTLSCSPISGHRSVSWYQQTPGQGLQFLFEYFSETQRNKGNFPGRFSGRQFSNSRSEMNVSTLELGDSALYLCASSLGGLGTQYFGPGTRLLVL.

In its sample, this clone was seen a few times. CDR3 loop: CASSPSGVFEKLFF. As DNA, the CDR3 is TGTGCCAGCTCCCCAAGTGGGGTCTTTGAAAAACTGTTTTTT. The chain has TRBV18 and TRBJ1-4, with D unresolved. Germline V gene sequence: CDR1 KGHSH, CDR2 LQKENI. Trimming shortened V by 6 bases and J by 7 bases, and 15 bases separated the two germline ends. The CDR3 spans 14 residues.

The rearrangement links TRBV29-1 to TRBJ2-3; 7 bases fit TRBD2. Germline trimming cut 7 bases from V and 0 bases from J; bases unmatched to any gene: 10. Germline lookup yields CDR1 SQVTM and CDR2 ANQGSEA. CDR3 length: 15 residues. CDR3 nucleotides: TGCAGCGCGGGGGGTCTACACTACAGCACAGATACGCAGTATTTT. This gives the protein CSAGGLHYSTDTQYF.

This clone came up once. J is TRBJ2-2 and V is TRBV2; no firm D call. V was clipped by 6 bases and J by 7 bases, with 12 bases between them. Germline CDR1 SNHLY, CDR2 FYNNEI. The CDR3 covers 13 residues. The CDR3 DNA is TGTGCCAGCAGCCAAATCTTAGGCGGGGAGCTGTTTTTT. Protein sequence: CASSQILGGELFF.

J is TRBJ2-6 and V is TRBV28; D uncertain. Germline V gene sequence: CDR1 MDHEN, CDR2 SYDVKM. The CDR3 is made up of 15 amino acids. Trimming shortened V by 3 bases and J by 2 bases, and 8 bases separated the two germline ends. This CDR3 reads CASSFFSAGANVLTF. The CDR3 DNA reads TGTGCCAGCAGTTTTTTCAGCGCTGGGGCCAACGTCCTGACTTTC.

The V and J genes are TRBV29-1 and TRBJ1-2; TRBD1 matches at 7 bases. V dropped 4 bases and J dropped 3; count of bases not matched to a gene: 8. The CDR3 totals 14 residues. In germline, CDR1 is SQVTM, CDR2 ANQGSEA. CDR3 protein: CSVAHRGGDYGYTF. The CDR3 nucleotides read TGCAGCGTTGCCCACAGGGGAGGGGACTATGGCTACACCTTC.

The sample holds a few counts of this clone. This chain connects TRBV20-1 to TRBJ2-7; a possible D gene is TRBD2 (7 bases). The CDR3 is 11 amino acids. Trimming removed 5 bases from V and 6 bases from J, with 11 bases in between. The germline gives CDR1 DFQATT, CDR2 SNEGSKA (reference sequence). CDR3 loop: CSAGGAREQYF. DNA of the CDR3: TGCAGTGCTGGGGGGGCACGCGAGCAGTACTTC.

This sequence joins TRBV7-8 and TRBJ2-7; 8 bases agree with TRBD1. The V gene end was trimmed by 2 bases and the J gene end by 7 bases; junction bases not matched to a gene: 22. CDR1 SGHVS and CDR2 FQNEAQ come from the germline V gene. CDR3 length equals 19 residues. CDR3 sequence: CASSLPAGAGGWHGGEQYF. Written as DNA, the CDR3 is TGTGCCAGCAGCTTACCGGCTGGGGCAGGGGGCTGGCATGGAGGTGAGCAGTACTTC.

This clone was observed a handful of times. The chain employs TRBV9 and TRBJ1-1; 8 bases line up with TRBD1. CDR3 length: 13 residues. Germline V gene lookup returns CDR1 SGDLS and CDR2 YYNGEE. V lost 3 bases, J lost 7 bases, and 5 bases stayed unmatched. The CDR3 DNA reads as TGTGCCAGCAGCGCCTATGACAGGGGTGAAGCTTTCTTT. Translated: CASSAYDRGEAFF.

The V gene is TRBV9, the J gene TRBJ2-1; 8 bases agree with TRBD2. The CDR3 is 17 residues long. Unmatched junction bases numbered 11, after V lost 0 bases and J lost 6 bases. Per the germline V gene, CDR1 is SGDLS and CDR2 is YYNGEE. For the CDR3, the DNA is TGTGCCAGCAGCGTAGATGCGGGGGGACTAGGGGGCAATGAGCAGTTCTTC. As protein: CASSVDAGGLGGNEQFF.

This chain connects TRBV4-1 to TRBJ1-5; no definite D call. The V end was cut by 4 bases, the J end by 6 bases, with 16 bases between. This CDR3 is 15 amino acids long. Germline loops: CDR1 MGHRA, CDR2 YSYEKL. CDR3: CASSLLGVPPQPQHF. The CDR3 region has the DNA TGCGCCAGCAGCCTTCTGGGTGTTCCCCCTCAGCCCCAGCATTTT.

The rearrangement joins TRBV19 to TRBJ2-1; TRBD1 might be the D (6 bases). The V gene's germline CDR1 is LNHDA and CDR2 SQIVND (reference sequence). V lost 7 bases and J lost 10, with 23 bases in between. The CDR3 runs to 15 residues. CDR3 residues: CASTNTGQALREQFF. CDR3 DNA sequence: TGTGCCAGTACCAATACAGGGCAGGCACTTAGGGAGCAGTTCTTC. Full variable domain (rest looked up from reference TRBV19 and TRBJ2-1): DGGITQSPKYLFRKEGQNVTLSCEQNLNHDAMYWYRQDPGQGLRLIYYSQIVNDFQKGDIAEGYSVSREKKESFPLTVTSAQKNPTAFYLCASTNTGQALREQFFGPGTRLTVL.

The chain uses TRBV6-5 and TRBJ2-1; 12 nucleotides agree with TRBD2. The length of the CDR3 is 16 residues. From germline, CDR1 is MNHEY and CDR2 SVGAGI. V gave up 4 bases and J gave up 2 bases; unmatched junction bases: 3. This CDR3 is CASSSSGRAPYNEQFF. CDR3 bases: TGTGCCAGCAGTTCTAGCGGGAGGGCGCCCTACAATGAGCAGTTCTTC.

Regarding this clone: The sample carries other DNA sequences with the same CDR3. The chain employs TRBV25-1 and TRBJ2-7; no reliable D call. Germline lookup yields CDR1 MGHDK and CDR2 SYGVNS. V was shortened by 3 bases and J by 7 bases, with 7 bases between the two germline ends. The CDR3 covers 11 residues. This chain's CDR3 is CASSDGYEQYF. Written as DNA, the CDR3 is TGTGCCAGCAGTGACGGGTATGAGCAGTACTTC.

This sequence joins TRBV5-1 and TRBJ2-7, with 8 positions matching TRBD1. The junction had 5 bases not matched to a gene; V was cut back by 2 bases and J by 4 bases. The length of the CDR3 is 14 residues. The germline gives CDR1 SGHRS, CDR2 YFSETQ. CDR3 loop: CASSFTGGEYEQYF. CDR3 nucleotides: TGCGCCAGCAGCTTCACAGGGGGTGAGTACGAGCAGTACTTC.

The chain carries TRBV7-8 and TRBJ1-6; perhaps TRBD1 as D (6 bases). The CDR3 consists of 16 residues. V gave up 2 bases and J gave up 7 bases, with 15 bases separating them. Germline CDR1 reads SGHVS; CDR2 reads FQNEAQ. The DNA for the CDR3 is TGTGCCAGCAGCTTAAGCAACAGGGTAGGGAATTCACCCCTCCACTTT. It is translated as CASSLSNRVGNSPLHF.

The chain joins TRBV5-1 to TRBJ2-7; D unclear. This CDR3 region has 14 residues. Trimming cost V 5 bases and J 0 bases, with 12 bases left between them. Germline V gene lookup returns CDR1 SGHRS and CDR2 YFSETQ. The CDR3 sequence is CASRREASSYEQYF. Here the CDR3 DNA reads TGCGCCAGCAGACGCGAGGCGAGCTCCTACGAGCAGTACTTC.

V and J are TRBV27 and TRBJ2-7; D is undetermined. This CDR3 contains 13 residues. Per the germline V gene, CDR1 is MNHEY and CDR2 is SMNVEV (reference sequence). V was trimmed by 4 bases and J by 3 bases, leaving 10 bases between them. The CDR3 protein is CASSSTENYEQYF. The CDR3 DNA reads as TGTGCCAGCAGTTCAACAGAGAACTACGAGCAGTACTTC.

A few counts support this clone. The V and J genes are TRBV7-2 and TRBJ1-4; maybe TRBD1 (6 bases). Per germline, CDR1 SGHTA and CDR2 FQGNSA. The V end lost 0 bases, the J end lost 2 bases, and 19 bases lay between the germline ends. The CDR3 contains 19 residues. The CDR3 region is CASSLAIFRSTGTNEKLFF. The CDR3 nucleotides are TGTGCCAGCAGCTTAGCCATTTTTCGCTCTACAGGGACTAATGAAAAACTGTTTTTT.

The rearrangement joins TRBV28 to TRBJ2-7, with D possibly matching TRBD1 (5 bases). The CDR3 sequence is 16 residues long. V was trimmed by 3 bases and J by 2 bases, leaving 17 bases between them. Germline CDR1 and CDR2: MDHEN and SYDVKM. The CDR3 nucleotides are TGTGCCAGCAGTTTTAGAGGACAATCGATAACCTACGAGCAGTACTTC. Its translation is CASSFRGQSITYEQYF.

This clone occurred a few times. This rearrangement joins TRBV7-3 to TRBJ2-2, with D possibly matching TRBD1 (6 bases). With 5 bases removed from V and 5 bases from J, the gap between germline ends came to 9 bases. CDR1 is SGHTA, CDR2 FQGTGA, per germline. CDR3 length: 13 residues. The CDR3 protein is CASSQQGTGELFF. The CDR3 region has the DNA TGTGCCAGCAGCCAACAGGGTACCGGGGAGCTGTTTTTT. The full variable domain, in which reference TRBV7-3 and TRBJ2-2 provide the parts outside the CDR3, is GAGVSQTPSNKVTEKGKYVELRCDPISGHTALYWYRQSLGQGPEFLIYFQGTGAADDSGLPNDRFFAVRPEGSVSTLKIQRTERGDSAVYLCASSQQGTGELFFGEGSRLTVL.

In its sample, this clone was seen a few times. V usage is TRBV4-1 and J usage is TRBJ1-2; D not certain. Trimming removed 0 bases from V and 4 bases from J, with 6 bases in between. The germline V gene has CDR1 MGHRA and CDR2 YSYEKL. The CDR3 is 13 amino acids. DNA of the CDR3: TGCGCCAGCAGCCAAGACGAGCCCTATGGCTACACCTTC. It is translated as CASSQDEPYGYTF.